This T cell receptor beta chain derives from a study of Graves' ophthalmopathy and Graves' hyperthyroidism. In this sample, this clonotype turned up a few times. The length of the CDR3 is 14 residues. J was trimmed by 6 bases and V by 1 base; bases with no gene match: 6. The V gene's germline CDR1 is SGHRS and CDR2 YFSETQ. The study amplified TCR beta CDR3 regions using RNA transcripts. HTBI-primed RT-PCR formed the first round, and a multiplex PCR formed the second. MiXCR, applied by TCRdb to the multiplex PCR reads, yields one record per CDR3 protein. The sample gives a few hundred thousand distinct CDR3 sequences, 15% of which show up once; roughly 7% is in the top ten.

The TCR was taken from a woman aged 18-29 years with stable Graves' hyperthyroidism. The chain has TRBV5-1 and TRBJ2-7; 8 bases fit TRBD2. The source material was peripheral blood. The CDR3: CASSLYGGAGEQYF. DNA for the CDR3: TGCGCCAGCAGCTTGTACGGGGGGGCCGGCGAGCAGTACTTC.